The present TCR beta chain was sequenced within a study of cytomegalovirus exposure and HLA in healthy donors. Overall study findings and caveats: Many donors carried some public TCRs, although rarity characterized most TCR sequences. A previous analysis found most TCR beta V segments productive roughly 87% or roughly 30% of the time.

A multiplex PCR was run with 60 Vbeta primers and 13 Jbeta primers. The repertoire was sequenced with immunoSEQ multiplex PCR; TCRdb's copy has only in-frame clones and lacks some. The data show approximately 260,000 clones, roughly 91% seen once. Germline loops: CDR1 MNHNS, CDR2 SASEGT. Trimming pared 1 base from V and 7 bases from J, leaving 16 bases between. The CDR3 loop spans 15 amino acids. A few counts support this clone. Its antigen is not known. The V call is TRBV6-1, the J call TRBJ1-1; D perhaps matches TRBD1 (5 bases). The material sequenced was PBMCs. This sequence was found in a girl under 10 years old in good health and CMV-seronegative. CDR3 region: CASSEVGGRSGEAFF. CDR3 nucleotide sequence: TGTGCCAGCAGTGAAGTGGGGGGACGGAGCGGTGAAGCTTTCTTT.